The entry that follows covers one TCR beta chain sequence. What it recognizes is unknown. Measured with immunoSEQ multiplex PCR; TCRdb has only the in-frame clones, and not every one. The sample carries some 170,000 clones, around 96% recorded once. The data are from a study of cytomegalovirus exposure and HLA in healthy donors. Study conclusions and caveats: Cytomegalovirus-associated TCR beta chains were listed, numbering over 150. TCR clusters originating in the first cohort tended to co-occur in the 100 to 150 validation repertoires, according to a later analysis. A few CMV-associated chains were confirmed in vitro to be specific for CMV antigens. Usually a TCR sequence was rare, but some public TCRs were found in many donors.

This sequence was found in a woman younger than 35 in good health and CMV-seronegative. The sample comprised PBMCs.

This chain's CDR3 is CAWSLSAVSSYEQYF. The CDR3 nucleotides read TGTGCCTGGAGTTTGAGCGCAGTGAGCTCCTACGAGCAGTACTTC. The chain combines TRBV30 with TRBJ2-7; D is unresolved. This CDR3 region has 15 residues. CDR1 GTSNPN and CDR2 SVGIG come from the germline V gene (reference sequence). Trimming left V 2 bases short and J 0 bases short, with 14 bases between.